This is a list of T cell receptor beta chains from one sample in a study of T cell clusters in autoimmune cytopenias. TCRdb reprocessed the multiplex PCR reads and reports one entry per CDR3 protein, with no DNA. Recorded here are under 3,500 distinct CDR3 sequences; the top ten clones represent less than 40%. Sequencing used peripheral blood. The receptors shown here come from a human donor with an autoimmune cytopenia, with autoimmune hepatitis or in good health (not recorded which). Each CDR3 is given with its conserved first and last residue. The order of the fields is CDR3 protein, V gene, clone size, CDR3 length, J gene. Clone sizes are given selectively: once, few, many, or a class where the clone is expanded.

CDR3 protein: CASSRSGTGGGYTF
V gene: TRBV11-2
clone size: medium-sized
CDR3 length: 14
J gene: TRBJ1-2

CDR3 protein: CASSYSPPGLTDEKLFF
V gene: TRBV6-5
clone size: medium-sized
CDR3 length: 17
J gene: TRBJ1-4

CDR3 protein: CASSLAGGSYEQYF
V gene: TRBV5-1
clone size: medium-sized
CDR3 length: 14
J gene: TRBJ2-7

CDR3 protein: CATSRGQVSEQYF
V gene: TRBV15
clone size: medium-sized
CDR3 length: 13
J gene: TRBJ2-7

CDR3 protein: CASSLRTPNTGELFF
V gene: TRBV12-3/TRBV12-4
clone size: .
CDR3 length: 15
J gene: TRBJ2-2

CDR3 protein: CASSSRDNEQFF
V gene: TRBV5-5
clone size: .
CDR3 length: 12
J gene: TRBJ2-1

CDR3 protein: CASSLLQGNTGELFF
V gene: TRBV18
clone size: .
CDR3 length: 15
J gene: TRBJ2-2

CDR3 protein: CASSPRGEVDTQYF
V gene: TRBV25-1
clone size: .
CDR3 length: 14
J gene: TRBJ2-3

CDR3 protein: CASSLGGATEAFF
V gene: TRBV27
clone size: .
CDR3 length: 13
J gene: TRBJ1-1

CDR3 protein: CASSLGRNYGYTF
V gene: TRBV13
clone size: medium-sized
CDR3 length: 13
J gene: TRBJ1-2

CDR3 protein: CASSPPGQGNYGYTF
V gene: TRBV7-9
clone size: .
CDR3 length: 15
J gene: TRBJ1-2

CDR3 protein: CASSENGNYGYTF
V gene: TRBV6-1
clone size: medium-sized
CDR3 length: 13
J gene: TRBJ1-2

CDR3 protein: CASRGGHAAGELFF
V gene: TRBV6-5
clone size: medium-sized
CDR3 length: 14
J gene: TRBJ2-2

CDR3 protein: CASSYSGPRETQYF
V gene: TRBV7-9
clone size: medium-sized
CDR3 length: 14
J gene: TRBJ2-5

CDR3 protein: CASSSTRGGTGVNEQFF
V gene: TRBV7-9
clone size: .
CDR3 length: 17
J gene: TRBJ2-1

CDR3 protein: CARSETSGAYEQYF
V gene: TRBV5-3
clone size: .
CDR3 length: 14
J gene: TRBJ2-7

CDR3 protein: CASSPTSGTPAFF
V gene: TRBV18
clone size: .
CDR3 length: 13
J gene: TRBJ2-1

CDR3 protein: CASSFASGRGRYNEQFF
V gene: TRBV5-4
clone size: .
CDR3 length: 17
J gene: TRBJ2-1

CDR3 protein: CASSRQFNEKLFF
V gene: TRBV6-1
clone size: .
CDR3 length: 13
J gene: TRBJ1-4

CDR3 protein: CASSSGQGSYNEQFF
V gene: TRBV7-9
clone size: medium-sized
CDR3 length: 15
J gene: TRBJ2-1

CDR3 protein: CASSRGANQYEQYF
V gene: TRBV18
clone size: .
CDR3 length: 14
J gene: TRBJ2-7

CDR3 protein: CASRTGTDSYEQYF
V gene: TRBV10-2
clone size: .
CDR3 length: 14
J gene: TRBJ2-7

CDR3 protein: CASSLGAGATSTDTQYF
V gene: TRBV5-1
clone size: .
CDR3 length: 17
J gene: TRBJ2-3